The source of this TCR beta chain is a study of blood T cells in healthy people across ages. Broader study findings: Any conclusive comparison of naive versus antigen-experienced cells was prevented by using unsorted PBMCs.

Points on this clonotype: Its target is unknown.

The germline V and J ends were trimmed by 2 bases and 10 bases, with 10 bases remaining between them. Germline V lookup: CDR1 SGHRS, CDR2 YFSETQ. The CDR3 runs 12 residues. The use of a sample-barcoded 5' primer and a J-beta primer mix characterized a second PCR of 7 to 11 cycles. A template-switch adaptor containing 12 random nucleotides labeled each cDNA molecule. TCRdb called the 5' RACE reads again in MiXCR, with one record for every CDR3 protein. The table has hundreds of thousands of distinct CDR3 sequences, around 49% seen once. The sequence was collected from a woman aged 55 to 70 in good health. Specimen: blood. The rearrangement joins TRBV5-1 to TRBJ2-1; D is uncertain. This chain's CDR3 is CASSFPADEQFF. CDR3 sequence (DNA): TGCGCCAGCAGCTTTCCCGCGGACGAGCAGTTCTTC.